These 14 T cell receptor beta chains share one sample of origin, sequenced in a study of shared clonotypes between healthy human individuals. Using immunoSEQ multiplex PCR, the repertoire was profiled, and TCRdb retains in-frame clones only, with some absent. The data contain around 1.1 million clones, more than 75% of them singletons. The sample was memory CD4+ T cells from PBMCs. Sample subset: CD45RA-negative fraction. The receptor source for this set is a man aged 18 to 29 in good health. Some clones in this sample may be carry-over from other donors' samples.

The table lists this clone with a count of one. J is TRBJ2-1 and V is TRBV6-5; 12 bases are shared with TRBD2. Losses at the gene ends were 0 bases for V and 10 bases for J; bases not matched to a gene: 4. Germline CDR1 MNHEY, CDR2 SVGAGI. CDR3 length: 15 residues. The CDR3 is CASSYSPLAGGEQFF. DNA for the CDR3: TGTGCCAGCAGTTACTCCCCCCTAGCGGGAGGGGAGCAGTTCTTC.

This clone has a single count. The chain links TRBV19 to TRBJ1-1, with a possible D match to TRBD1 (6 bases). The CDR3 is 13 residues long. The germline V gene encodes CDR1 LNHDA and CDR2 SQIVND (reference sequence). V lost 4 bases, J lost 5 bases, and 11 bases lay in between. The chain's CDR3 is CASSRVQGTEAFF. CDR3 DNA sequence: TGTGCCAGTAGTAGAGTACAGGGAACTGAAGCTTTCTTT.

The V and J genes are TRBV18 and TRBJ2-3, with 9 bases fitting TRBD2. The CDR3 has 16 amino acids. V was clipped by 2 bases and J by 1 base; unmatched bases: 4. Germline loops: CDR1 KGHSH, CDR2 LQKENI. The CDR3 DNA reads TGTGCCAGCTCACCATTTAGCGGGAGCGGCACAGATACGCAGTATTTT. It specifies CASSPFSGSGTDTQYF.

This clone showed up just a few times. The rearrangement links TRBV5-1 to TRBJ2-2, with 8 bases fitting TRBD1. The CDR3 spans 16 residues. Per the germline V gene, CDR1 is SGHRS and CDR2 is YFSETQ. V shed 4 bases, J shed 3 bases, and the junction held 8 bases outside the gene matches. Here the CDR3 reads CASSVRTGGDTGELFF. The CDR3 DNA reads TGCGCCAGCAGCGTGCGCACAGGGGGAGACACCGGGGAGCTGTTTTTT.

The V call is TRBV14, the J call TRBJ2-5; TRBD1 matches 11 bases. Near its end, the DNA agrees better with TRBJ2-7, so the J call may be wrong. The CDR3 covers 15 residues. Germline loops: CDR1 SGHDN, CDR2 FVKESK. Here the CDR3 DNA reads TGTGCCAGCAGCCCCCAAGGGACAGGGGGGAGCGAGCAGTACTTC. Its translation: CASSPQGTGGSEQYF.

In this sample, this clone turned up a few times. The V gene is TRBV5-6, the J gene TRBJ1-2; D might be TRBD1 (6 bases). CDR3 length equals 12 residues. V was shortened by 1 base and J by 8 bases, with 9 bases between the two germline ends. Looked up from germline, CDR1 is SGHDT and CDR2 is YYEEEE. The CDR3 coding sequence is TGTGCCAGCAGCTTGACAGGGATCGGCTACACCTTC. Translating gives CASSLTGIGYTF.

The V call is TRBV28, the J call TRBJ1-5, with D perhaps TRBD1 (6 bases). Germline V lookup: CDR1 MDHEN, CDR2 SYDVKM. The CDR3 is made up of 17 amino acids. Between the trimmed V and J ends, which lost 2 bases and 3 bases, there was a span of 17 bases. CDR3 residues: CASSLELGGGYNQPQHF. The CDR3 nucleotides are TGTGCCAGCAGTTTAGAGTTAGGGGGGGGTTACAATCAGCCCCAGCATTTT. Full variable domain (remainder filled in from reference TRBV28 and TRBJ1-5): DVKVTQSSRYLVKRTGEKVFLECVQDMDHENMFWYRQDPGLGLRLIYFSYDVKMKEKGDIPEGYSVSREKKERFSLILESASTNQTSMYLCASSLELGGGYNQPQHFGDGTRLSIL.

This chain connects TRBV5-6 to TRBJ2-1, with D unresolved. V was clipped by 1 base and J by 8 bases, with 13 bases between them. The germline V gene has CDR1 SGHDT and CDR2 YYEEEE. The CDR3 covers 14 residues. The CDR3 DNA follows: TGTGCCAGCAGCTTGACTCCCCAGGACGATGAGCAGTTCTTC. This sequence encodes CASSLTPQDDEQFF. Complete variable domain (other parts from reference TRBV5-6 and TRBJ2-1): DAGVTQSPTHLIKTRGQQVTLRCSPKSGHDTVSWYQQALGQGPQFIFQYYEEEERQRGNFPDRFSGHQFPNYSSELNVNALLLGDSALYLCASSLTPQDDEQFFGPGTRLTVL.

The chain recombines TRBV18 with TRBJ1-2; 7 bases match TRBD1. The germline V gene encodes CDR1 KGHSH and CDR2 LQKENI. V trimming: 3 bases; J trimming: 1 base; junction bases outside the gene matches: 14. The CDR3 loop spans 18 amino acids. CDR3 in amino acids: CASSPTRQRDSSNYGYTF. In nucleotides, the CDR3 is TGTGCCAGCTCACCCACCAGGCAACGGGACAGTAGTAACTATGGCTACACCTTC. The variable domain in full, completed from reference TRBV18 and TRBJ1-2, reads NAGVMQNPRHLVRRRGQEARLRCSPMKGHSHVYWYRQLPEEGLKFMVYLQKENIIDESGMPKERFSAEFPKEGPSILRIQQVVRGDSAAYFCASSPTRQRDSSNYGYTFGSGTRLTVV.

The chain is built from TRBV6-5 and TRBJ1-1; D is unresolved. V shed 6 bases and J shed 0 bases, with 11 bases lying between them. Germline V gene data show CDR1 as MNHEY and CDR2 as SVGAGI. This CDR3 is 14 amino acids long. The CDR3 region has the DNA TGTGCCAGCAGCCAAAGGACGGTGAACACTGAAGCTTTCTTT. Amino acid sequence: CASSQRTVNTEAFF.

The chain recombines TRBV5-6 with TRBJ1-1; the D gene is possibly TRBD1 (5 bases). V lost 4 bases and J lost 1, with 14 bases in between. The length of the CDR3 is 15 residues. CDR1 and CDR2 (germline): SGHDT, YYEEEE. CDR3 loop: CASSTPGRKNTEAFF. CDR3 nucleotides: TGTGCCAGCAGCACACCGGGACGGAAGAACACTGAAGCTTTCTTT.

The gene calls are TRBV13 and TRBJ1-5; D call uncertain. This CDR3 is 13 amino acids long. The germline V and J ends were trimmed by 0 bases and 3 bases, with 3 bases remaining between them. The germline V gene encodes CDR1 PRHDT and CDR2 FYEKMQ (reference sequence). This CDR3 reads CASSLGNNQPQHF. Here the CDR3 DNA reads TGTGCCAGCAGCTTAGGGAACAATCAGCCCCAGCATTTT. Looking up the rest from reference TRBV13 and TRBJ1-5 gives the full variable domain: AAGVIQSPRHLIKEKRETATLKCYPIPRHDTVYWYQQGPGQDPQFLISFYEKMQSDKGSIPDRFSAQQFSDYHSELNMSSLELGDSALYFCASSLGNNQPQHFGDGTRLSIL.

This clone was seen at least ten times. The chain is built from TRBV5-4 and TRBJ2-3; the match to TRBD2 covers 9 bases. V shed 4 bases, J shed 5 bases, and the junction held 11 bases outside the gene matches. The CDR3 contains 16 residues. Per the germline V gene, CDR1 is SGHNT and CDR2 is YYREEE (reference sequence). In DNA form, the CDR3 reads TGTGCCAGCAGCCCCCGGTTAGCGGGAGTTGGAGATACGCAGTATTTT. It is translated as CASSPRLAGVGDTQYF.

As concerns this clone: Additional DNA sequences in this sample encode the identical CDR3. This chain uses TRBV29-1 with TRBJ2-7; tentatively, D is TRBD1 (8 bases). Germline lookup yields CDR1 SQVTM and CDR2 ANQGSEA. V lost 1 base to trimming and J lost 4 bases, with 11 bases between them. The CDR3 runs 13 residues. CDR3 loop: CSVEVQGGYEQYF. In nucleotides, the CDR3 is TGCAGCGTTGAAGTACAGGGGGGGTACGAGCAGTACTTC.